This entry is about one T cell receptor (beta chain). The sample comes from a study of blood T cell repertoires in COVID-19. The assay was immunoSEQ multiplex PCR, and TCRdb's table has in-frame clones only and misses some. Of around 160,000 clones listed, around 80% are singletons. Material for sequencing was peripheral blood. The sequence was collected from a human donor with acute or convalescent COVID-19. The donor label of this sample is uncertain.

In DNA, the CDR3 is TGTGCCAGCGGAGTGAGGGAGCAGTTCTTC. The encoded protein is CASGVREQFF. The chain uses TRBV6-5 and TRBJ2-1; D uncertain. The CDR3 loop spans 10 amino acids. V lost 8 bases and J 10 bases, leaving 9 bases between the germline ends. Per germline, CDR1 MNHEY and CDR2 SVGAGI.